This is a list of T cell receptor beta chains from one sample in a study of long-term antiretroviral therapy in people with HIV. Repertoires were generated with immunoSEQ multiplex PCR, while TCRdb's copy carries only in-frame clones and drops some. The sample lists around 30,000 clones, about 85% occurring once. The material sequenced was unsorted PBMCs, taken 3 years after starting antiretroviral therapy. These receptors all come from a middle-aged man with HIV. The CDR3 runs from the conserved cysteine through the conserved F or W. Fields, in order: V gene, D gene, clone size, J gene, CDR3 DNA, CDR3 protein. A D gene is named only where the DNA matches it firmly. The size of a clone is reported for some rows only, either as once, few or many, or as a class for expanded clones.

TRBV29-1	TRBD1	.	TRBJ1-1	TGCAGCGTTGATATTGTAGGACAGGGGCGAGAAGCTTTCTTT	CSVDIVGQGREAFF
TRBV11-2	.	.	TRBJ2-2	TGTGCCAGCAGCTTCGGGGTGAACACCGGGGAGCTGTTTTTT	CASSFGVNTGELFF
TRBV2	TRBD1	few	TRBJ1-6	TGTGCCAGCAGGACAGGGGTTGGATCACCCCTCCACTTT	CASRTGVGSPLHF
TRBV6-5	.	.	TRBJ2-3	TGTGCCAGCAGTATAAGGAGGAGATCCGGGGGTACGCAGTATTTT	CASSIRRRSGGTQYF
TRBV5-1	.	once	TRBJ2-3	.	CASSSFGGGSTPYF
TRBV5-1	TRBD2	.	TRBJ2-4	TGCGCCAGCAGCCTGGGACTAGTAAACATTCAGTACTTC	CASSLGLVNIQYF
TRBV10-3	.	.	TRBJ2-3	TGTGCCATCAGTGATTATGTCCCCCACACAGATACGCAGTATTTT	CAISDYVPHTDTQYF
TRBV7-3	.	.	TRBJ1-1	TGTGCCAGCAGCCTAACACCGACCCGGCAGGGAGGTACTGAAGCTTTCTTT	CASSLTPTRQGGTEAFF
TRBV29-1	.	once	TRBJ2-7	TGCAGCGTTGGGGTAGACACCAACTATTATTACGAGCAGTACTTC	CSVGVDTNYYYEQYF
TRBV7-9	.	.	TRBJ1-5	TGTGCCAGCAGCTTAGGAGGGCAAAATCAGCCCCAGCATTTT	CASSLGGQNQPQHF
TRBV5-5	.	.	TRBJ1-3	TGTGCCAGCAGCTTGGAGTGGCTGGAAAGTGGAAACACCATATATTTT	CASSLEWLESGNTIYF
TRBV30	.	once	TRBJ1-2	TGTGCCTGGAGTGCGACAGGACCTAACTATGGCTACACCTTC	CAWSATGPNYGYTF
TRBV6-6	TRBD1	.	TRBJ1-3	TGTGCCAGCATACCACAGGGGAGGTATGGAAACACCATATATTTT	CASIPQGRYGNTIYF
TRBV11-2	TRBD2	.	TRBJ2-1	TGTGCCAGCAGCTTAGGCGGGAGGGAGCAGTTCTTC	CASSLGGREQFF
TRBV27	.	.	TRBJ1-1	TGTGCCAGCGGGGGGGGCACTGAAGCTTTCTTT	CASGGGTEAFF
TRBV2	TRBD2	.	TRBJ2-1	TGTGCCAGCAGTGAAGGAGCGGGAGGGCCCCATGAGCAGTTCTTC	CASSEGAGGPHEQFF
TRBV7-9	.	.	TRBJ2-2	TGTGCCAGCAGCTTAGTACAGAACACCGGGGAGCTGTTTTTT	CASSLVQNTGELFF
TRBV6-1	.	.	TRBJ2-3	TGTGCCACCTACCCAGGTACGCCTAGCACAGATACGCAGTATTTT	CATYPGTPSTDTQYF
TRBV4-2	.	.	TRBJ1-2	TGTGCCAGCAGCCTACAGGGTGCAGCTAACTATGGCTACACCTTC	CASSLQGAANYGYTF
TRBV19	TRBD1	.	TRBJ2-3	TGTGCCAGCACCGGGACAGGGTTCACAGATACGCAGTATTTT	CASTGTGFTDTQYF
TRBV2	.	once	TRBJ1-1	TGTGCCAGCAAGGTGGGGGGGACTGAAGCTTTCTTT	CASKVGGTEAFF
TRBV6-5	.	.	TRBJ2-7	TGTGCCAGCAGCCCAGGACAGATCTCCTACGAGCAGTACTTC	CASSPGQISYEQYF
TRBV5-1	.	.	TRBJ2-1	TGCGCCAGCAGCTTGGCCGCTGAGCAGTTCTTC	CASSLAAEQFF
TRBV4-2	.	few	TRBJ2-7	TGTGCCAGCAGCCAAGAGGGTCTACTAGTTGGGTACTCCTACGAGCAGTACTTC	CASSQEGLLVGYSYEQYF
TRBV6-5	TRBD1	.	TRBJ1-2	TGTGCCAGCAGCACGGACAGGGGGTACGAAGGCTACACCTTC	CASSTDRGYEGYTF
TRBV6-1	.	.	TRBJ2-6	TGTGCCAGCAGTGATCGGGGAAAAGCTTTGAGTGACTCTGGGGCCAACGTCCTGACTTTC	CASSDRGKALSDSGANVLTF
TRBV6-5	.	.	TRBJ1-2	TGTGCCAGGACCCCCGATTTACAGCCAAACTATGGCTACACCTTC	CARTPDLQPNYGYTF
TRBV2	.	.	TRBJ1-2	TGTGCCACCCTGAGACAGGAGGGCTACACCTTC	CATLRQEGYTF
TRBV6-6	TRBD1	.	TRBJ2-7	TGTGCCAGCAGGCCCGACAGGGCGACCTACGAGCAGTACTTC	CASRPDRATYEQYF
TRBV9	.	.	TRBJ1-2	TGTGCCAGCAGCGTCGAAAGGACAGTTAACTATGGCTACACCTTC	CASSVERTVNYGYTF
TRBV21-1	.	.	TRBJ2-1	TGTGCCAGCAGGGACCATGGACTAGCGGGATCCTACAATGAGCAGTTCTTC	CASRDHGLAGSYNEQFF
TRBV18	TRBD1	.	TRBJ2-2	TGTGCCAGCTCGACGGGACAGGCGAACACCGGGGAGCTGTTTTTT	CASSTGQANTGELFF
TRBV5-1	.	.	TRBJ2-5	TGCGCCAGCAGCTTGTCGACGGCGCAAGAGACCCAGTACTTC	CASSLSTAQETQYF
TRBV29-1	TRBD1	.	TRBJ1-1	TGCAGCGCACGGACAGGCGACACTGAAGCTTTCTTT	CSARTGDTEAFF
TRBV7-8	.	.	TRBJ2-1	TGTGCCAGCAGCCGACTCCCCGGGAGCTCCTACAATGAGCAGTTCTTC	CASSRLPGSSYNEQFF
TRBV27	TRBD1	.	TRBJ2-1	TGTGCCAGCAGGAAGCCGGGGACAGGCCACAATGAGCAGTTCTTC	CASRKPGTGHNEQFF
TRBV19	TRBD1	.	TRBJ1-2	TGTGCCAGTAGTACACTCCAGGGGGCCGGCTATGGCTACACCTTC	CASSTLQGAGYGYTF
TRBV6-6	.	.	TRBJ1-1	TGTGCCAGCAGCCTCCGGGACTTCCATGAAGCTTTCTTT	CASSLRDFHEAFF
TRBV4-2	TRBD2	.	TRBJ2-1	TGTGCCAGCAGCCAAGAGGGGGGGCGGGAGGGCCAAAATGAGCAGTTCTTC	CASSQEGGREGQNEQFF
TRBV7-9	.	.	TRBJ2-7	TGTGCCAGCAGCACCTCCGGGCCAGGAGACTACGAGCAGTACTTC	CASSTSGPGDYEQYF
TRBV11-3	TRBD2	.	TRBJ2-1	TGTGCCAGCAGCTTTATAGCGGGCGGATCCTACAATGAGCAGTTCTTC	CASSFIAGGSYNEQFF
TRBV4-1	TRBD2	.	TRBJ2-7	TGCGCCAGCAGCCAAGGGCCTAGCGGCGGCTACGAGCAGTACTTC	CASSQGPSGGYEQYF
TRBV10-3	.	.	TRBJ2-7	TGTGCCATCAGTGAAACAAGGAACTACGAGCAGTACTTC	CAISETRNYEQYF
TRBV7-9	TRBD2	.	TRBJ2-7	TGTGCCAGCAGTAGCGGACTAGCAGGACCCTACGAGCAGTACTTC	CASSSGLAGPYEQYF
TRBV28	.	.	TRBJ1-2	TGTGCCAGCGGGGATGATTATGGCTACACCTTC	CASGDDYGYTF
TRBV6-5	TRBD1	.	TRBJ2-7	TGTGCCAGCAGCCGCGACCGGGACAGAAACTACGAGCAGTACTTC	CASSRDRDRNYEQYF
TRBV6-5	.	once	TRBJ2-2	TGTGCCAGCAGTTACCAAACCCCGACCGGGGAGCTGTTTTTT	CASSYQTPTGELFF
TRBV5-6	.	few	TRBJ2-1	TGTGCCAGCAGTCAATACATCGGGAGTTCCTACAATGAGCAGTTCTTC	CASSQYIGSSYNEQFF
TRBV6-5	TRBD1	.	TRBJ2-7	TGTGCCAGCAGTCTGACCGGGGACAGGGGCTACGAGCAGTACTTC	CASSLTGDRGYEQYF
TRBV4-2	TRBD1	.	TRBJ1-5	TGTGCCAGCAGCCAAGAGGGGGGACAGCGTAGCAATCAGCCCCAGCATTTT	CASSQEGGQRSNQPQHF
TRBV5-4	.	.	TRBJ1-1	TGTGCCAGCAGCTTGGGTGATAGGGCTGAAGCTTTCTTT	CASSLGDRAEAFF